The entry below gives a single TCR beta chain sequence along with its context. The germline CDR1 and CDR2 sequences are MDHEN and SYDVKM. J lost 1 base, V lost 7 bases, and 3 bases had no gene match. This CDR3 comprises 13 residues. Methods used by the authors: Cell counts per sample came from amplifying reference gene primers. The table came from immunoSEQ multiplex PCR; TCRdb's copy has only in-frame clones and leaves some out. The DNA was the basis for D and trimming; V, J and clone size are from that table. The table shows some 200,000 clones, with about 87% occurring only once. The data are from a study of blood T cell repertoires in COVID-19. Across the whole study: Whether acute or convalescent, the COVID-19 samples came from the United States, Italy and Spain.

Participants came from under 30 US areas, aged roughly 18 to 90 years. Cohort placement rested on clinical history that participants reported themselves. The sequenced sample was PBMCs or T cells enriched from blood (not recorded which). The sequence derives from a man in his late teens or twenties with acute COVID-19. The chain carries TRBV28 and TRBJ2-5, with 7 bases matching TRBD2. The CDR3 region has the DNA TGTGCCAGCACCCTAGCGGCCCAAGAGACCCAGTACTTC. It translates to CASTLAAQETQYF.